This passage covers 24 T cell receptor beta chains from one sample sequenced in a study of blood T cell repertoires in COVID-19. Sequencing used immunoSEQ multiplex PCR; TCRdb keeps in-frame clones, though not all of them. The data show some 100,000 clones, with 86% seen just once and roughly 2.7% held by the top ten. Sequencing input: PBMCs or T cells enriched from blood (not recorded which). These receptors were taken from a woman in her 50s who had recovered from COVID-19.

This clone was recorded a few times. This rearrangement joins TRBV28 to TRBJ2-3; TRBD2 agrees at 14 bases. Trimming took 5 bases from V and 2 from J; bases not matched to a gene: 9. The CDR3 loop spans 18 amino acids. Per germline, CDR1 MDHEN and CDR2 SYDVKM. The CDR3 DNA sequence: TGTGCCAGCAGTCCTCCGGGACTAGCGGGGGCGATCACAGATACGCAGTATTTT. As protein: CASSPPGLAGAITDTQYF.

The rearrangement joins TRBV5-1 to TRBJ2-1; 8 nucleotides match TRBD1. The CDR3 is 18 amino acids. The germline gives CDR1 SGHRS, CDR2 YFSETQ. V lost 0 bases and J lost 8; bases outside the gene matches: 16. CDR3 amino acids: CASSLGDRPGVEWDEQFF. The CDR3 bases are TGCGCCAGCAGCTTGGGGGACAGGCCTGGCGTGGAGTGGGATGAGCAGTTCTTC.

The rearrangement uses TRBV29-1 and TRBJ2-3; weak D call: TRBD2 (7 bases). The CDR3 has 14 amino acids. Trimming took off 7 bases at V and 1 base at J, with 15 bases between the two ends. The germline gives CDR1 SQVTM, CDR2 ANQGSEA. The CDR3 here is CSGKQGGGTDTQYF. The CDR3 coding sequence is TGCAGCGGCAAACAGGGAGGGGGCACAGATACGCAGTATTTT.

The chain's CDR3 is CASSRRGATEAFF. CDR3 nucleotide sequence: TGTGCCAGCAGTCGTCGGGGGGCGACTGAAGCTTTCTTT. The chain employs TRBV28 and TRBJ1-1; D is possibly TRBD1 (6 bases). Germline V gene data show CDR1 as MDHEN and CDR2 as SYDVKM. Trimming pared 5 bases from V and 5 bases from J, leaving 12 bases between. The CDR3 is 13 amino acids.

The chain uses TRBV10-3 and TRBJ2-2; no clear D. The germline V and J ends were trimmed by 5 bases and 5 bases, with 3 bases remaining between them. Germline-derived CDR1 and CDR2 are ENHRY and SYGVKD. The CDR3 runs to 11 residues. CDR3: CAISQTGELFF. CDR3 nucleotides: TGTGCCATCAGTCAGACCGGGGAGCTGTTTTTT.

This rearrangement joins TRBV11-2 to TRBJ2-7, with 7 bases that match TRBD2. The germline V gene has CDR1 SGHAT and CDR2 FQNNGV. There are 14 residues in the CDR3. Trimming took 3 bases from V and 3 from J; bases not matched to a gene: 5. The CDR3: CASSFLRGDYEQYF. Here the CDR3 DNA reads TGTGCCAGCAGCTTTCTTCGGGGGGACTACGAGCAGTACTTC.

V gene TRBV12-3 or TRBV12-4 combines with J gene TRBJ2-2; TRBD1 aligns across 8 bases. V lost 1 base, J lost 10 bases, and 2 bases stayed unmatched. This CDR3 spans 13 amino acids. The CDR3 region is CASSLEQGAELFF. Written as DNA, the CDR3 is TGTGCCAGCAGTTTAGAGCAGGGGGCGGAGCTGTTTTTT.

This clone was detected a few times. The chain is built from TRBV9 and TRBJ2-3, with D possibly matching TRBD2 (6 bases). Trimming shortened V by 1 base and J by 5 bases, and 14 bases separated the two germline ends. Germline values: CDR1 SGDLS, CDR2 YYNGEE. This CDR3 has 15 amino acids. The CDR3 sequence: CASSVTGVVEDTQYF. CDR3 sequence (DNA): TGTGCCAGCAGCGTAACGGGGGTTGTTGAAGATACGCAGTATTTT.

V is TRBV28 and J is TRBJ1-6; weak D call: TRBD1 (6 bases). Deletions cut 5 bases from V and 10 bases from J, with 21 bases between. The CDR3 consists of 16 residues. Per germline, CDR1 MDHEN and CDR2 SYDVKM. In DNA form, the CDR3 reads TGTGCCAGCAGTCCCCGTGCAGGGGTGTATTTATCACCCCTCCACTTT. It translates to CASSPRAGVYLSPLHF.

This rearrangement joins TRBV5-5 to TRBJ1-1; D gene ambiguous. The CDR3 runs 13 residues. V gave up 4 bases and J gave up 0 bases, with 7 bases separating them. From germline, CDR1 is SGHKS and CDR2 YYEKEE (reference sequence). CDR3 sequence (DNA): TGTGCCAGCAGCGACAATGTGAACACTGAAGCTTTCTTT. Its protein is CASSDNVNTEAFF.

The chain links TRBV11-3 to TRBJ1-1, with unresolved D. The V gene lost 5 bases and the J gene lost 4 bases, with 17 bases spanning the gap. There are 15 residues in the CDR3. CDR1 is SGHNT and CDR2 is YENEEA in the germline V gene. The CDR3 bases are TGTGCCAGCAGCCTTGAAGGGCCGCGGGGCACTGAAGCTTTCTTT. This codes for CASSLEGPRGTEAFF.

V gene TRBV3-1 (or the pseudogene TRBV3-2) combines with J gene TRBJ2-2; 7 bases map to TRBD2. Germline CDR1 LGHDT, CDR2 YNNKEL (reference sequence). The trim removed 1 base at V and 7 bases at J, leaving 6 bases unmatched. The CDR3 consists of 15 residues. CDR3 DNA sequence: TGTGCCAGCAGCCAAGTGAGCGGGGTTAACGGGGAGCTGTTTTTT. Its protein is CASSQVSGVNGELFF.

The rearrangement uses TRBV28 and TRBJ2-3, with 11 bases identical to TRBD2. J gave up 4 bases and V 6 bases, and 6 bases lay outside the gene matches. Germline V lookup: CDR1 MDHEN, CDR2 SYDVKM. The CDR3 has 15 amino acids. The CDR3 reads CASRRTSGRSDTQYF. The CDR3 DNA is TGTGCCAGCAGAAGGACTAGCGGGCGGTCAGATACGCAGTATTTT. The entire variable domain, with the rest obtained from reference TRBV28 and TRBJ2-3, is as follows: DVKVTQSSRYLVKRTGEKVFLECVQDMDHENMFWYRQDPGLGLRLIYFSYDVKMKEKGDIPEGYSVSREKKERFSLILESASTNQTSMYLCASRRTSGRSDTQYFGPGTRLTVL.

The V gene is TRBV7-8, the J gene TRBJ1-3; 7 bases are a match to TRBD1. V lost 1 base, J lost 3 bases, and 6 bases stayed unmatched. In germline, CDR1 is SGHVS, CDR2 FQNEAQ. The CDR3 is 16 residues long. In DNA, the CDR3 is TGTGCCAGCAGCTTAGGGCCAGGGACAGTTGGAAACACCATATATTTT. Translation gives CASSLGPGTVGNTIYF.

At least ten counts were recorded for this clone. The chain uses TRBV5-4 and TRBJ2-7, with 13 bases identical to TRBD2. The CDR3 loop spans 14 amino acids. From germline, CDR1 is SGHNT and CDR2 YYREEE (reference sequence). With 3 bases clipped from V and 5 bases from J, the junction kept 2 bases outside the gene matches. This CDR3 reads CASSSGLAGDEQYF. The CDR3 DNA follows: TGTGCCAGCAGCTCCGGACTAGCGGGAGACGAGCAGTACTTC.

The table lists this clone with a few counts. J is TRBJ2-7 and V is TRBV30; 10 positions agree with TRBD1. Germline V gene sequence: CDR1 GTSNPN, CDR2 SVGIG (reference sequence). This CDR3 spans 15 amino acids. Trimming removed 5 bases from V and 5 bases from J; junction bases left unmatched: 12. The CDR3 loop is CAWGPWDRGIHEQYF. Written as DNA, the CDR3 is TGTGCCTGGGGGCCTTGGGACAGGGGAATCCACGAGCAGTACTTC.

This chain links TRBV28 with TRBJ2-7; tentatively, D is TRBD2 (5 bases). CDR1 is MDHEN, CDR2 SYDVKM, per germline. CDR3 length: 13 residues. Between the trimmed V and J ends, which lost 7 bases and 2 bases, there was a span of 12 bases. The CDR3 nucleotides read TGTGCCAGCACCACCGGAGGCGCCTACGAGCAGTACTTC. Protein sequence: CASTTGGAYEQYF.

The CDR3 here is CASSFGQPNQPQHF. The CDR3 DNA sequence: TGTGCCAGCAGTTTTGGACAGCCCAATCAGCCCCAGCATTTT. The V call is TRBV27, the J call TRBJ1-5; the D gene is possibly TRBD1 (6 bases). CDR1 is MNHEY and CDR2 is SMNVEV in the germline V gene (reference sequence). V was clipped by 3 bases and J by 3 bases, with 9 bases between them. This CDR3 comprises 14 residues.

This sequence joins TRBV27 and TRBJ2-1; 10 bases are shared with TRBD1. CDR1 and CDR2 from the germline V gene are MNHEY and SMNVEV (reference sequence). V lost 5 bases and J lost 5; bases outside the gene matches: 9. The CDR3 sequence is 16 residues long. CDR3 bases: TGTGCCAGCAGTGATAGGACAGGGGGGAGTCACAATGAGCAGTTCTTC. Its translation: CASSDRTGGSHNEQFF.

The chain employs TRBV28 and TRBJ1-5; D is possibly TRBD1 (5 bases). CDR3 length: 11 amino acids. Germline lookup yields CDR1 MDHEN and CDR2 SYDVKM. The V gene lost 9 bases and the J gene lost 6 bases, with 9 bases spanning the gap. This CDR3 is CASATAQPQHF. Here the CDR3 DNA reads TGTGCCAGTGCGACAGCTCAGCCCCAGCATTTT.

The V and J genes are TRBV10-3 and TRBJ1-2; D may be TRBD1 (6 bases). Germline CDR1 reads ENHRY; CDR2 reads SYGVKD. This CDR3 comprises 12 residues. V was pared by 6 bases and J by 6 bases, with 11 bases between. The CDR3 nucleotides are TGTGCCATCAGAGGGGGAGGGGATGGCTACACCTTC. This encodes CAIRGGGDGYTF.

V usage is TRBV5-1 and J usage is TRBJ2-1, with TRBD1 matching over 9 bases. Unmatched junction bases numbered 4, after V lost 0 bases and J lost 0 bases. Germline V CDR1 and CDR2: SGHRS, YFSETQ. The CDR3 covers 17 residues. The CDR3 sequence: CASSLGRTGDSYNEQFF. As DNA, the CDR3 is TGCGCCAGCAGCTTGGGACGGACAGGGGACTCCTACAATGAGCAGTTCTTC.

The rearrangement uses TRBV5-1 and TRBJ1-1, with TRBD1 matching over 7 bases. CDR1 and CDR2 (germline): SGHRS, YFSETQ. This CDR3 has 16 amino acids. V trimming: 1 base; J trimming: 3 bases; junction bases outside the gene matches: 9. The CDR3, as DNA: TGCGCCAGCAGCTTGAAGAGGGGGCCACTTGACACTGAAGCTTTCTTT. It translates to CASSLKRGPLDTEAFF.

The chain recombines TRBV10-3 with TRBJ1-4; D might be TRBD1 (5 bases). Deletions cut 4 bases from V and 7 bases from J, with 16 bases between. CDR3 length: 15 residues. Germline V gene data show CDR1 as ENHRY and CDR2 as SYGVKD. CDR3 coding DNA: TGTGCCATCAGTGGGGTTTCAGGGCCGGGTGAAAAACTGTTTTTT. It encodes CAISGVSGPGEKLFF.